The rows below give T cell receptor beta chains drawn from one sample of a study of CD8 T cells in ankylosing spondylitis. TCRdb reprocessed the 5' RACE reads via MiXCR and lists one record per CDR3 protein. The table has some 30,000 distinct CDR3 sequences, 14% seen once. The sample comprised blood. These receptors were taken from a male donor with ankylosing spondylitis or in good health (not recorded which). The CDR3 runs from the conserved cysteine through the conserved F or W. The D gene is left open where the match is weak. The size field is filled for only some rows; it gives once, few, many or a size class.

clone_size	d_call	v_call	j_call	cdr3_length	cdr3_aa	cdr3_nt
few	NA	TRBV4-3	TRBJ2-2	14	CASSQEQRAGELFF	TGCGCCAGCAGCCAAGAGCAGCGGGCCGGGGAGCTGTTTTTT
NA	NA	TRBV7-9	TRBJ1-4	15	CASSFSGRRNEKLFF	TGTGCCAGCAGCTTCTCCGGCAGGAGAAATGAAAAACTGTTTTTT
few	TRBD1	TRBV5-1	TRBJ2-5	15	CASSLRTGGRETQYF	TGCGCCAGCAGCTTGCGGACAGGGGGCCGAGAGACCCAGTACTTC
NA	TRBD1	TRBV27	TRBJ2-2	14	CASSTDRVAGELFF	TGTGCCAGCAGTACGGACAGGGTGGCCGGGGAGCTGTTTTTT
few	TRBD2	TRBV7-2	TRBJ2-1	16	CASSLPGTSGTNEQFF	TGTGCCAGCAGCTTGCCGGGGACTAGCGGGACCAATGAGCAGTTCTTC
few	NA	TRBV20-1	TRBJ1-1	11	CSANDATEAFF	TGCAGTGCCAACGACGCTACTGAAGCTTTCTTT
few	TRBD2	TRBV7-2	TRBJ2-1	16	CASSLYERGGHIEQFF	TGTGCCAGCAGCTTATATGAGCGGGGGGGTCATATTGAGCAGTTCTTC
NA	NA	TRBV10-3	TRBJ1-4	14	CAISEGTTNEKLFF	TGTGCCATCAGTGAAGGGACAACTAATGAAAAACTGTTTTTT
few	TRBD1	TRBV6-5	TRBJ2-3	15	CASSYRGAHTDTQYF	TGTGCCAGCAGCTACAGGGGGGCCCACACAGATACGCAGTATTTT
NA	TRBD1	TRBV27	TRBJ2-2	16	CASGIWTGGGSGELFF	TGTGCCAGTGGGATATGGACAGGAGGTGGCTCCGGGGAGCTGTTTTTT
many	NA	TRBV29-1	TRBJ1-1	13	CSVSQTLNTEAFF	TGCAGCGTCTCACAGACTTTGAACACTGAAGCTTTCTTT
NA	NA	TRBV4-1	TRBJ2-1	14	CASSQEGLEGEQFF	TGCGCCAGCAGCCAAGAGGGGTTGGAGGGTGAGCAGTTCTTC
few	NA	TRBV5-1	TRBJ2-2	15	CASSLGLTNTGELFF	TGCGCCAGCAGCCTGGGACTGACGAACACCGGGGAGCTGTTTTTT
few	NA	TRBV5-6	TRBJ2-7	14	CASSLGRPTYEQYF	TGTGCCAGCAGCTTGGGCAGACCTACCTACGAGCAGTACTTC
NA	NA	TRBV7-8	TRBJ1-1	14	CASSATLGGTEAFF	TGTGCCAGCAGCGCCACTTTAGGGGGCACTGAAGCTTTCTTT
few	NA	TRBV29-1	TRBJ2-2	11	CSATGEWGLFF	TGCAGCGCCACGGGGGAGTGGGGGCTGTTTTTT
few	TRBD1	TRBV2	TRBJ2-2	18	CASSAGGTGRPRAGELFF	TGTGCCAGCAGCGCAGGAGGGACAGGCCGCCCACGCGCCGGGGAGCTGTTTTTT
medium-sized	TRBD2	TRBV5-1	TRBJ2-1	19	CASSLAGGRASGSYNEQFF	TGCGCCAGCAGCTTGGCGGGCGGGAGGGCCTCGGGCTCCTACAATGAGCAGTTCTTC
few	TRBD2	TRBV7-3	TRBJ2-2	15	CASSPTSAGTGELFF	TGTGCCAGCAGCCCTACTAGCGCGGGCACCGGGGAGCTGTTTTTT
NA	NA	TRBV7-6	TRBJ2-7	15	CASSLDIGITYEQYF	TGTGCCAGCAGCTTAGATATAGGGATCACCTACGAGCAGTACTTC
few	NA	TRBV28	TRBJ2-2	14	CASSTTFGSGELFF	TGTGCCAGCAGTACGACCTTTGGGTCCGGGGAGCTGTTTTTT
NA	NA	TRBV7-2	TRBJ2-7	15	CASRGGRAYSYEQYF	TGTGCCAGCCGAGGGGGGAGGGCCTACTCCTACGAGCAGTACTTC
few	NA	TRBV20-1	TRBJ1-1	13	CSARDSLNTEAFF	TGCAGTGCTAGAGACAGCCTGAACACTGAAGCTTTCTTT
NA	NA	TRBV7-3	TRBJ2-1	13	CASSWTEDNEQFF	TGTGCCAGCAGCTGGACTGAAGACAATGAGCAGTTCTTC
NA	TRBD1	TRBV28	TRBJ1-5	15	CASSSPGQGRQPQHF	TGTGCCAGCAGCTCTCCGGGACAGGGGCGTCAGCCCCAGCATTTT
few	TRBD1	TRBV7-2	TRBJ1-6	13	CASSRTGNSPLHF	TGTGCCAGCAGTCGGACAGGGAATTCACCCCTCCACTTT
few	NA	TRBV7-8	TRBJ2-1	12	CASSTVGYEQFF	TGTGCCAGCAGCACGGTAGGGTATGAGCAGTTCTTC
NA	NA	TRBV21-1	TRBJ2-1	18	CASSKEGGDRTGGNEQFF	TGTGCCAGCAGCAAAGAAGGGGGTGACAGGACAGGGGGCAATGAGCAGTTCTTC
few	NA	TRBV5-1	TRBJ1-1	14	CASSRQPGATEAFF	TGCGCCAGCAGTCGACAGCCGGGGGCCACTGAAGCTTTCTTT
medium-sized	NA	TRBV29-1	TRBJ2-3	15	CSVDLGAASTDTQYF	TGCAGCGTGGACCTCGGCGCGGCTAGCACAGATACGCAGTATTTT
few	NA	TRBV7-2	TRBJ1-4	14	CASSRTATNEKLFF	TGTGCCAGCAGTCGGACGGCTACTAATGAAAAACTGTTTTTT
many	NA	TRBV27	TRBJ1-1	15	CASSLGGTVNTEAFF	TGTGCCAGCAGTTTGGGAGGGACGGTTAACACTGAAGCTTTCTTT
NA	TRBD2	TRBV10-3	TRBJ2-5	13	CAISAGGQETQYF	TGTGCCATCAGTGCGGGAGGCCAAGAGACCCAGTACTTC
few	NA	TRBV25-1	TRBJ2-1	12	CASSGTGNEQFF	TGTGCCAGCAGTGGAACGGGGAATGAGCAGTTCTTC
NA	TRBD2	TRBV29-1	TRBJ2-7	13	CSVELGRAREQYF	TGCAGCGTTGAGCTCGGGAGGGCCCGTGAGCAGTACTTC
medium-sized	NA	TRBV6-6	TRBJ1-1	14	CASSYFGGAGEAFF	TGTGCCAGCAGTTACTTCGGAGGGGCCGGGGAAGCTTTCTTT
NA	NA	TRBV6-6	TRBJ1-4	14	CASMGVATNEKLFF	TGTGCCAGCATGGGGGTCGCAACTAATGAAAAACTGTTTTTT
few	TRBD1	TRBV25-1	TRBJ2-2	15	CASSPGQGANGELFF	TGTGCCAGCAGCCCAGGACAGGGGGCGAACGGGGAGCTGTTTTTT
few	NA	TRBV20-1	TRBJ2-7	13	CSAAGAPTYEQYF	TGCAGTGCTGCGGGGGCCCCGACCTACGAGCAGTACTTC
NA	TRBD1	TRBV12-3/TRBV12-4	TRBJ1-4	15	CASSTGTGVVEKLFF	TGTGCCAGCAGTACCGGGACAGGGGTGGTTGAAAAACTGTTTTTT
NA	NA	TRBV7-2	TRBJ1-4	15	CASSLLPPGREKLFF	TGTGCCAGCAGCTTACTGCCTCCTGGTCGTGAAAAACTGTTTTTT
NA	TRBD1	TRBV12-3/TRBV12-4	TRBJ2-3	13	CASSGQVRGTQYF	TGTGCCAGCAGCGGACAGGTTCGAGGTACGCAGTATTTT
NA	TRBD2	TRBV4-1	TRBJ2-7	15	CASSQGASGSYEQYF	TGCGCCAGCAGCCAGGGCGCTAGCGGATCCTACGAGCAGTACTTC
NA	TRBD1	TRBV29-1	TRBJ2-7	12	CSGGQAGGEQYF	TGCAGCGGGGGACAGGCCGGAGGCGAGCAGTACTTC
few	NA	TRBV12-3/TRBV12-4	TRBJ2-1	16	CASSPNRVSSYNEQFF	TGTGCCAGCAGCCCGAACAGGGTCAGCTCCTACAATGAGCAGTTCTTC
few	NA	TRBV7-9	TRBJ2-2	16	CASTPPSWGNTGELFF	TGTGCCAGCACCCCCCCGTCGTGGGGCAACACCGGGGAGCTGTTTTTT
few	NA	TRBV7-6	TRBJ1-1	14	CASSLFQRDTEAFF	TGTGCCAGCAGCTTATTCCAAAGGGACACTGAAGCTTTCTTT
few	TRBD1	TRBV19	TRBJ2-5	14	CASSISRGQETQYF	TGTGCCAGTAGTATCTCCAGGGGGCAGGAGACCCAGTACTTC
NA	NA	TRBV20-1	TRBJ2-7	13	CSARLGGSYEQYF	TGCAGTGCTAGATTGGGCGGCTCCTACGAGCAGTACTTC
many	NA	TRBV11-2	TRBJ2-2	13	CASSLHNTGELFF	TGTGCCAGCAGCCTACATAACACCGGGGAGCTGTTTTTT
NA	TRBD1	TRBV5-1	TRBJ1-5	14	CASSLGGSNQPQHF	TGCGCCAGCAGTCTAGGGGGCAGCAATCAGCCCCAGCATTTT
NA	NA	TRBV12-3/TRBV12-4	TRBJ2-1	15	CASSMDTISYNEQFF	TGTGCCAGCAGCATGGACACAATCTCCTACAATGAGCAGTTCTTC
few	TRBD1	TRBV6-6	TRBJ2-7	14	CASSGQGAFYEQYF	TGTGCCAGCAGCGGACAGGGGGCTTTCTACGAGCAGTACTTC
NA	NA	TRBV7-9	TRBJ2-4	14	CASSLLTVWDIQYF	TGTGCCAGCAGCTTATTAACAGTCTGGGACATTCAGTACTTC
many	TRBD1	TRBV27	TRBJ2-6	16	CATRRQGGSGANVLTF	TGTGCCACACGGAGACAGGGGGGATCTGGGGCCAACGTCCTGACTTTC
few	TRBD1	TRBV4-3	TRBJ1-1	16	CASSPVQGDWYTEAFF	TGCGCCAGCAGCCCCGTCCAGGGGGATTGGTACACTGAAGCCTTCTTT
NA	TRBD2	TRBV5-1	TRBJ2-2	16	CASSHGLAGATGELFF	TGCGCCAGCAGCCACGGACTAGCGGGAGCCACCGGGGAGCTGTTTTTT
NA	TRBD2	TRBV27	TRBJ2-2	14	CASSPRLAAGELFF	TGTGCCAGCAGTCCCCGACTAGCTGCCGGGGAGCTGTTTTTT